Below, one T cell receptor (beta chain) is given with its context. The data originate from a study of T cell responses to AZD1222 COVID-19 vaccine. Sequenced by immunoSEQ multiplex PCR; TCRdb stores in-frame clones only, minus some. The data contain around 180,000 clones, 90% to 95% of them singletons. The V end lost 2 bases, the J end lost 3 bases, and 8 bases lay between the germline ends. This CDR3 is 13 amino acids long. The rearrangement uses TRBV12-3 or TRBV12-4 and TRBJ2-7; possible D gene TRBD1, 5 bases. This sequence originates from an adult in good health. The specimen was peripheral blood, collected on day 0 of AZD1222 vaccination. CDR3 sequence: CASSLIQGYEQYF. The CDR3 nucleotides read TGTGCCAGCAGTTTAATTCAGGGCTACGAGCAGTACTTC.